Listed here are 22 T cell receptor beta chains from one sample, sequenced in a study of T cell responses to AZD1222 COVID-19 vaccine. Method: immunoSEQ multiplex PCR; TCRdb's copy keeps in-frame clones and lacks some. The table records approximately 110,000 clones, around 95% of them present only once. Sequencing used peripheral blood, obtained on day 0 of AZD1222 vaccination. These receptors came from an adult in good health.

This chain joins TRBV6-5 and TRBJ1-1; the D is unclear. V was shortened by 8 bases and J by 10 bases, with 17 bases between the two germline ends. The CDR3 totals 12 residues. Germline V CDR1 and CDR2: MNHEY, SVGAGI. The CDR3 DNA reads TGTGCCAGCCACCCCCCCGGGAGCCGAGCTTTCTTT. This translates into CASHPPGSRAFF.

The chain couples TRBV11-2 to TRBJ2-2; 8 nucleotides line up with TRBD1. CDR3 size: 17 residues. Germline lookup yields CDR1 SGHAT and CDR2 FQNNGV. V was clipped by 5 bases and J by 4 bases; unmatched bases: 12. In nucleotides, the CDR3 is TGTGCCAGCAGCGCGGAAGCGGACAGGGTCGGCACCGGGGAGCTGTTTTTT. This encodes CASSAEADRVGTGELFF.

J is TRBJ1-2 and V is TRBV4-3; 7 bases agree with TRBD1. This CDR3 contains 14 residues. The germline CDR1 and CDR2 sequences are LGHNA and YSLEER. Losses at the gene ends were 8 bases for V and 6 bases for J; bases not matched to a gene: 12. CDR3 nucleotides: TGCGCCAGCGTTAAGGACAGGCGGTTAGATGGCTACACCTTC. Encoded protein: CASVKDRRLDGYTF.

Here the CDR3 DNA reads TGTGCCAGCAGCTTCGACAGGGTAGGGGCCAATCAGCCCCAGCATTTT. This sequence encodes CASSFDRVGANQPQHF. The gene calls are TRBV28 and TRBJ1-5; 7 bases are a match to TRBD1. V gave up 6 bases and J gave up 3 bases; unmatched junction bases: 11. The CDR3 loop spans 16 amino acids. The germline V gene has CDR1 MDHEN and CDR2 SYDVKM.

The rearrangement uses TRBV11-2 and TRBJ2-2; D possibly matches TRBD1 or TRBD2 (5 bases each). This CDR3 region has 16 residues. The germline V and J ends were trimmed by 5 bases and 4 bases, with 17 bases remaining between them. The germline CDR1 and CDR2 sequences are SGHAT and FQNNGV. CDR3 loop: CASSPSEGDATGELFF. The CDR3 coding sequence is TGTGCCAGCAGCCCGTCCGAAGGGGACGCCACCGGGGAGCTGTTTTTT.

This clone was detected once. As DNA, the CDR3 is TGCAGCGTTGAATGGGATGGGGGGATTCGGTTTTTT. This sequence encodes CSVEWDGGIRFF. The chain recombines TRBV29-1 with TRBJ1-4; D might be TRBD1 (5 bases). V shed 2 bases and J shed 16 bases, with 17 bases lying between them. In germline, CDR1 is SQVTM, CDR2 ANQGSEA. The CDR3 length is 12 residues.

This chain links TRBV10-3 with TRBJ2-7; maybe TRBD1 (6 bases). CDR3 length: 14 amino acids. The germline V gene has CDR1 ENHRY and CDR2 SYGVKD. V was cut by 2 bases and J by 2 bases, with 10 bases left in between. The CDR3 reads CAISETGYTYEQYF. Here the CDR3 DNA reads TGTGCCATCAGTGAGACAGGGTATACCTACGAGCAGTACTTC.

This clone was recorded once. This chain connects TRBV5-1 to TRBJ1-2, with no clear D. The germline V gene encodes CDR1 SGHRS and CDR2 YFSETQ. V lost 4 bases, J lost 2 bases, and 12 bases lay in between. The CDR3 totals 14 residues. CDR3 coding DNA: TGCGCCAGCAGCCCCTCGGGGAGGAACTATGGCTACACCTTC. Translating it yields CASSPSGRNYGYTF.

V and J are TRBV28 and TRBJ2-2; perhaps TRBD2 as D (5 bases). The germline CDR1 and CDR2 sequences are MDHEN and SYDVKM. This CDR3 comprises 15 residues. V lost 2 bases, J lost 6 bases, and 13 bases lay in between. CDR3 amino acids: CASSLLANGAGELFF. CDR3 coding DNA: TGTGCCAGCAGTTTACTAGCTAATGGCGCCGGGGAGCTGTTTTTT.

The chain recombines TRBV5-5 with TRBJ2-1; tentative D call: TRBD1 (6 bases). Deletions cut 2 bases from V and 0 bases from J, with 12 bases between. The CDR3 has 16 residues. From germline, CDR1 is SGHKS and CDR2 YYEKEE (reference sequence). CDR3 sequence reads: CASSLVGTFSYNEQFF. The CDR3 region has the DNA TGTGCCAGCAGCTTAGTGGGGACATTCTCCTACAATGAGCAGTTCTTC. Variable domain in full (rest from reference TRBV5-5 and TRBJ2-1): DAGVTQSPTHLIKTRGQQVTLRCSPISGHKSVSWYQQVLGQGPQFIFQYYEKEERGRGNFPDRFSARQFPNYSSELNVNALLLGDSALYLCASSLVGTFSYNEQFFGPGTRLTVL.

The V gene is TRBV3-1 (or the pseudogene TRBV3-2), the J gene TRBJ2-3, with 9 positions matching TRBD1. V lost 4 bases, J lost 3 bases, and 5 bases stayed unmatched. The germline V gene encodes CDR1 LGHDT and CDR2 YNNKEL (reference sequence). This CDR3 has 15 amino acids. The CDR3 region has the DNA TGTGCCAGCAGCCGTAACAGGGGGCATACAGATACGCAGTATTTT. Translation: CASSRNRGHTDTQYF.

This clone was counted between two and nine times. The chain carries TRBV11-3 and TRBJ2-3, with TRBD1 identical over 10 bases. Germline V gene lookup returns CDR1 SGHNT and CDR2 YENEEA. With 5 bases clipped from V and 2 bases from J, the junction kept 7 bases outside the gene matches. This CDR3 is built from 16 residues. CDR3 nucleotides: TGTGCCAGCAGCATAGGGACAGGGGACTTCACAGATACGCAGTATTTT. Residues: CASSIGTGDFTDTQYF.

The chain is built from TRBV5-1 and TRBJ1-1, with 9 nucleotides matching TRBD1. The germline V gene encodes CDR1 SGHRS and CDR2 YFSETQ. The CDR3 length is 14 residues. Trimming at V came to 4 bases and at J to 5 bases, leaving 6 bases not matched to a gene. CDR3 loop: CASSAGTGRTEAFF. The CDR3, as DNA: TGCGCCAGCAGCGCCGGGACAGGGAGAACTGAAGCTTTCTTT.

The V gene is TRBV27, the J gene TRBJ2-6; D not certain. The CDR3 spans 14 residues. Germline CDR1 MNHEY, CDR2 SMNVEV (reference sequence). The V and J ends lost 1 base and 0 bases respectively, with 1 base between them. The CDR3 DNA is TGTGCCAGCAGTTTATACTCTGGGGCCAACGTCCTGACTTTC. It yields the protein CASSLYSGANVLTF.

This clone appeared once. The chain joins TRBV4-1 to TRBJ1-1; unclear D gene. Trimming pared 1 base from V and 0 bases from J, leaving 9 bases between. Germline loops: CDR1 MGHRA, CDR2 YSYEKL. The CDR3 has 15 residues. This CDR3 is CASSQVGSMNTEAFF. CDR3 sequence (DNA): TGCGCCAGCAGCCAAGTTGGGAGTATGAACACTGAAGCTTTCTTT.

This chain connects TRBV15 to TRBJ2-1, with D tentatively TRBD1 (6 bases). Germline CDR1 is LNHNV and CDR2 is YYDKDF (reference sequence). This CDR3 has 13 amino acids. The ends were cut back, 2 bases at V and 7 bases at J, with 9 bases in the middle. The CDR3 coding sequence is TGTGCCACCAGCAGAAACAGGGAAAATGAGCAGTTCTTC. Its protein is CATSRNRENEQFF. The complete variable domain, with remaining parts taken from reference TRBV15 and TRBJ2-1, reads DAMVIQNPRYQVTQFGKPVTLSCSQTLNHNVMYWYQQKSSQAPKLLFHYYDKDFNNEADTPDNFQSRRPNTSFCFLDIRSPGLGDTAMYLCATSRNRENEQFFGPGTRLTVL.

The rearrangement joins TRBV5-1 to TRBJ2-2; D may be TRBD2 (6 bases). V shed 2 bases and J shed 6 bases, with 14 bases lying between them. The V gene's germline CDR1 is SGHRS and CDR2 YFSETQ. The CDR3 has 15 residues. In DNA, the CDR3 is TGCGCCAGCAGCTTCGCGGGGCCCGAGTCCGGGGAGCTGTTTTTT. Amino acid sequence: CASSFAGPESGELFF.

This clone was seen just once. This chain links TRBV12-5 with TRBJ1-1; TRBD1 matches at 8 bases. This CDR3 region has 15 residues. V shed 3 bases, J shed 1 base, and the junction held 4 bases outside the gene matches. Looked up from germline, CDR1 is LGHNT and CDR2 is FRNRAP. CDR3: CASGFSDRGNTEAFF. In DNA form, the CDR3 reads TGTGCTAGTGGTTTCTCCGACAGGGGGAACACTGAAGCTTTCTTT.

The chain joins TRBV2 to TRBJ1-1; 7 bases map to TRBD1. Germline V lookup: CDR1 SNHLY, CDR2 FYNNEI. V gave up 4 bases and J gave up 11 bases; unmatched junction bases: 10. This CDR3 comprises 13 residues. DNA of the CDR3: TGTGCCAGCAGTGGCGAGACAGGGAGTAAGGCTTTCTTT. Amino acids: CASSGETGSKAFF.

This rearrangement joins TRBV6-5 to TRBJ2-7; TRBD2 matches at 8 bases. This CDR3 has 15 amino acids. The germline gives CDR1 MNHEY, CDR2 SVGAGI. The trim removed 4 bases at V and 3 bases at J, leaving 8 bases unmatched. For the CDR3, the DNA is TGTGCCAGCAGTTCCCCCTCCAGCGGGAGCTACGAGCAGTACTTC. Translation gives CASSSPSSGSYEQYF.

This chain links TRBV28 with TRBJ2-7, with 7 nucleotides matching TRBD2. After removal of 4 bases from V and 4 bases from J, the junction contained 10 bases not matched to a gene. CDR1 MDHEN and CDR2 SYDVKM come from the germline V gene. The CDR3 has 15 amino acids. In DNA, the CDR3 is TGTGCCAGCAGTTCTCTTGGAGCGGGATGGTACGAGCAGTACTTC. Translating gives CASSSLGAGWYEQYF.

In this sample, this clone turned up once. This rearrangement joins TRBV5-1 to TRBJ1-1, with 9 nucleotides matching TRBD1. V gave up 0 bases and J gave up 4 bases; unmatched junction bases: 7. In germline, CDR1 is SGHRS, CDR2 YFSETQ. CDR3 length: 16 residues. Here the CDR3 DNA reads TGCGCCAGCAGCTTGGAAGGGACAGGGAGCAGCACTGAAGCTTTCTTT. It yields the protein CASSLEGTGSSTEAFF.